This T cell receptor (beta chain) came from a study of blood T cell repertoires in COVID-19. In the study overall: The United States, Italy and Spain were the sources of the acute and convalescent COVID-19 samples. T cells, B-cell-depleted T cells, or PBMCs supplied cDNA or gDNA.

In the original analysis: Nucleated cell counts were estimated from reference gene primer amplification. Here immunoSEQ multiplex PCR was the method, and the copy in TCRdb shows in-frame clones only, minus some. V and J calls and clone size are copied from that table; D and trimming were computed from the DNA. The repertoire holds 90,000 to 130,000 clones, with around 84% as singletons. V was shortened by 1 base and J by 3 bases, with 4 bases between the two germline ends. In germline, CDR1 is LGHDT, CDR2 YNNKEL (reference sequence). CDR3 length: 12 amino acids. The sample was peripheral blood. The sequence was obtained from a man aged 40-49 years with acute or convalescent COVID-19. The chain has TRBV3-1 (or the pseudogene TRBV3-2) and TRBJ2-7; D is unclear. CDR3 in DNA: TGTGCCAGCAGCCAAGGAGGCTACGAGCAGTACTTC. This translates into CASSQGGYEQYF.